The 26 T cell receptor beta chains below were found in one sample sequenced in a study of technical replicates of blood from a few donors (dated by TCRdb to 2015 to 2018). Library preparation employed the immunoSEQ multiplex PCR assay. TCRdb mirrors the immuneACCESS table, restricted to in-frame sequences. Some clones are absent from its copies; in checked studies, under half trace to an unresolved V gene, and the reason for the others is unknown. A total of 90,000 or so clones appear in this sample, just under 95% of them only once. The ten top clones hold approximately 0.35% of the sample. The material sequenced was T cells isolated from PBMCs. All receptors derive from a human donor in good health.

The gene calls are TRBV6-4 and TRBJ2-7, with D possibly matching TRBD1 (5 bases). CDR3 length: 11 residues. The germline V gene encodes CDR1 MRHNA and CDR2 SNTAGT. The ends were cut back, 6 bases at V and 4 bases at J, with 7 bases in the middle. The CDR3 reads CASRGVYEQYF. In DNA, the CDR3 is TGTGCCAGCAGAGGGGTATACGAGCAGTACTTC.

The CDR3 DNA is TGTGCCAGTAGTCCTAAGGGGCTTGCGGGAGGGCCAAAGTCCTACAATGAGCAGTTCTTC. Protein: CASSPKGLAGGPKSYNEQFF. This chain connects TRBV19 to TRBJ2-1; 9 bases are shared with TRBD2. J lost 1 base, V lost 5 bases, and 18 bases had no gene match. This CDR3 is 20 amino acids long. Germline lookup yields CDR1 LNHDA and CDR2 SQIVND (reference sequence).

The CDR3 DNA reads as TGTGCCAGCAGCCAAGATAACACAGGGGACAATCAGCCCCAGCATTTT. Protein: CASSQDNTGDNQPQHF. The gene calls are TRBV4-2 and TRBJ1-5; 7 bases are a match to TRBD1. V was clipped by 0 bases and J by 3 bases; unmatched bases: 5. The length of the CDR3 is 16 residues. Germline CDR1 is LGHNA and CDR2 is YNFKEQ.

This chain uses TRBV19 with TRBJ2-3; 10 nucleotides align to TRBD1. The germline V gene has CDR1 LNHDA and CDR2 SQIVND (reference sequence). This CDR3 spans 18 amino acids. The junction had 14 bases not matched to a gene; V was cut back by 6 bases and J by 2 bases. The CDR3 coding sequence is TGTGCCAGTAGGAGACAGGGGGCTAATATAGGCCCCACAGATACGCAGTATTTT. Protein sequence: CASRRQGANIGPTDTQYF. The entire variable domain, with the rest obtained from reference TRBV19 and TRBJ2-3, is as follows: DGGITQSPKYLFRKEGQNVTLSCEQNLNHDAMYWYRQDPGQGLRLIYYSQIVNDFQKGDIAEGYSVSREKKESFPLTVTSAQKNPTAFYLCASRRQGANIGPTDTQYFGPGTRLTVL.

The chain is built from TRBV7-9 and TRBJ2-3; D is unclear. Germline V gives CDR1 SEHNR, CDR2 FQNEAQ (reference sequence). V was shortened by 3 bases and J by 3 bases, with 10 bases between the two germline ends. The CDR3 consists of 14 residues. Written as DNA, the CDR3 is TGTGCCAGCAGCTTTCAGTCACGAACAGATACGCAGTATTTT. Its translation: CASSFQSRTDTQYF.

The chain recombines TRBV7-9 with TRBJ2-1; 8 bases are a match to TRBD1. The junction had 6 bases not matched to a gene; V was cut back by 0 bases and J by 2 bases. CDR3 length: 17 amino acids. CDR1 is SEHNR, CDR2 FQNEAQ, per germline (reference sequence). The CDR3 here is CASSLALRQGTYNEQFF. CDR3 bases: TGTGCCAGCAGCTTAGCGCTAAGACAGGGGACCTACAATGAGCAGTTCTTC. The whole variable domain, filled in from reference TRBV7-9 and TRBJ2-1, reads DTGVSQNPRHKITKRGQNVTFRCDPISEHNRLYWYRQTLGQGPEFLTYFQNEAQLEKSRLLSDRFSAERPKGSFSTLEIQRTEQGDSAMYLCASSLALRQGTYNEQFFGPGTRLTVL.

The chain links TRBV28 to TRBJ1-1; the D gene is possibly TRBD1 (5 bases). CDR1 and CDR2 from the germline V gene are MDHEN and SYDVKM. The CDR3 has 12 residues. The ends were cut back, 6 bases at V and 8 bases at J, with 13 bases in the middle. The CDR3 coding sequence is TGTGCCAGCAGCACCGACAGAGAAGAAGCTTTCTTT. This encodes CASSTDREEAFF. The full variable domain, its missing parts supplied by reference TRBV28 and TRBJ1-1, is DVKVTQSSRYLVKRTGEKVFLECVQDMDHENMFWYRQDPGLGLRLIYFSYDVKMKEKGDIPEGYSVSREKKERFSLILESASTNQTSMYLCASSTDREEAFFGQGTRLTVV.

The CDR3 DNA sequence: TGCGCCAGCAGTTTTACGTTCGACAGGAGGACTGAAGCTTTCTTT. Amino acids: CASSFTFDRRTEAFF. The chain is built from TRBV5-1 and TRBJ1-1; D possibly corresponds to TRBD1 (6 bases). V was cut by 5 bases and J by 5 bases, with 19 bases left in between. Looked up from germline, CDR1 is SGHRS and CDR2 is YFSETQ. The CDR3 sequence is 15 residues long.

This chain joins TRBV19 and TRBJ2-3, with 7 bases identical to TRBD2. There are 15 residues in the CDR3. With V trimmed by 5 bases and J by 4 bases, 9 bases remained unmatched. The V gene's germline CDR1 is LNHDA and CDR2 SQIVND (reference sequence). CDR3 sequence (DNA): TGTGCCAGTAGTGAGTCGGGAGGATTCGCAGATACGCAGTATTTT. Translated: CASSESGGFADTQYF.

The genes are TRBV9 and TRBJ1-5; tentative D call: TRBD1 (6 bases). Trimming removed 0 bases from V and 8 bases from J, with 9 bases in between. From germline, CDR1 is SGDLS and CDR2 YYNGEE. The CDR3 sequence is 13 residues long. The CDR3 here is CASSVEGGEPQHF. The CDR3 region has the DNA TGTGCCAGCAGCGTAGAAGGGGGGGAGCCCCAGCATTTT.

The CDR3 is CASSRDFLGYTF. CDR3 bases: TGTGCCAGCAGCCGAGACTTCTTGGGCTACACCTTC. This sequence joins TRBV4-2 and TRBJ1-2; D remains unclear. This CDR3 comprises 12 residues. Trimming removed 4 bases from V and 8 bases from J, with 11 bases in between. Germline V CDR1 and CDR2: LGHNA, YNFKEQ.

The gene calls are TRBV7-3 and TRBJ2-7; D gene uncertain. V shed 5 bases and J shed 3 bases, with 14 bases lying between them. There are 14 residues in the CDR3. The germline V gene encodes CDR1 SGHTA and CDR2 FQGTGA. The CDR3 sequence is CASSLTGYLYEQYF. In DNA form, the CDR3 reads TGTGCCAGCAGCCTGACTGGGTACCTCTACGAGCAGTACTTC.

The V and J genes are TRBV14 and TRBJ2-7; tentatively, D is TRBD1 (6 bases). The germline V gene encodes CDR1 SGHDN and CDR2 FVKESK. This CDR3 region has 14 residues. V lost 3 bases, J lost 7 bases, and 16 bases lay in between. In DNA, the CDR3 is TGTGCCAGCAGCCATCTTCGTTTTAGGGGGGAGCAGTACTTC. Protein product: CASSHLRFRGEQYF.

CDR3 nucleotides: TGTGCCAGCAGCTTGACAGGGTCGGGTAACTATGGCTACACCTTC. Its translation is CASSLTGSGNYGYTF. The rearrangement uses TRBV11-2 and TRBJ1-2; the match to TRBD1 covers 7 bases. Looked up from germline, CDR1 is SGHAT and CDR2 is FQNNGV. Trimming at V came to 3 bases and at J to 1 base, leaving 5 bases not matched to a gene. The length of the CDR3 is 15 residues.

V is TRBV9 and J is TRBJ1-3; D remains ambiguous. The V end lost 0 bases, the J end lost 0 bases, and 13 bases lay between the germline ends. The CDR3 has 17 residues. CDR1 is SGDLS and CDR2 is YYNGEE in the germline V gene. The CDR3 loop is CASSVELESHSGNTIYF. DNA of the CDR3: TGTGCCAGCAGCGTAGAATTGGAGTCCCACTCTGGAAACACCATATATTTT.

The chain joins TRBV27 to TRBJ2-2; TRBD2 is a possible D gene (5 bases). The CDR3 length is 13 residues. Germline CDR1 reads MNHEY; CDR2 reads SMNVEV (reference sequence). V dropped 6 bases and J dropped 5 bases, with 10 bases sitting between them. CDR3 sequence reads: CASSVTGTGELFF. The DNA for the CDR3 is TGTGCCAGCAGCGTGACGGGGACCGGGGAGCTGTTTTTT.

In nucleotides, the CDR3 is TGTGCCAGCATTAAAAACACAGGGTTCGGGGAGCTGTTTTTT. It translates to CASIKNTGFGELFF. The J gene is TRBJ2-2, the V gene TRBV27, with D possibly TRBD1 on 6 matching bases. Germline V gene lookup returns CDR1 MNHEY and CDR2 SMNVEV (reference sequence). The CDR3 runs 14 residues. Between the trimmed V and J ends, which lost 7 bases and 7 bases, there was a span of 16 bases.

Here the CDR3 reads CASSSPPDGSSYNEQFF. In DNA form, the CDR3 reads TGTGCCAGCAGTTCACCCCCCGACGGGAGCTCCTACAATGAGCAGTTCTTC. The chain combines TRBV28 with TRBJ2-1; possibly TRBD2 for D (6 bases). Germline lookup yields CDR1 MDHEN and CDR2 SYDVKM. CDR3 length: 17 amino acids. The germline V and J ends were trimmed by 4 bases and 0 bases, with 16 bases remaining between them.

In its sample, this clone was seen once. This chain links TRBV19 with TRBJ2-7, with 8 bases matching TRBD1. The length of the CDR3 is 14 residues. Germline assignment: CDR1 LNHDA and CDR2 SQIVND (reference sequence). V lost 3 bases and J lost 2; bases outside the gene matches: 3. DNA of the CDR3: TGTGCCAGTAGTATTACAGGGGGTGCCTACGAGCAGTACTTC. Translated, it gives CASSITGGAYEQYF.

The chain carries TRBV7-9 and TRBJ2-7; TRBD1 matches 9 bases. Germline V gives CDR1 SEHNR, CDR2 FQNEAQ (reference sequence). After removal of 7 bases from V and 0 bases from J, the junction contained 13 bases not matched to a gene. CDR3 length: 17 residues. This CDR3 reads CASTTPFGTGSSYEQYF. In DNA form, the CDR3 reads TGTGCCAGCACCACTCCCTTCGGGACAGGGAGCTCCTACGAGCAGTACTTC.

This clone was detected a few times. The gene calls are TRBV10-1 and TRBJ2-1, with 9 positions matching TRBD2. Germline V gene data show CDR1 as WNHNN and CDR2 as SYGVQD (reference sequence). V shed 5 bases, J shed 6 bases, and the junction held 5 bases outside the gene matches. The CDR3 contains 14 residues. CDR3 sequence (DNA): TGCGCCAGCAGTAGCGGACTAGCGCGCAATGAGCAGTTCTTC. It specifies CASSSGLARNEQFF.

The CDR3 DNA sequence: TGTGCCAGCAGTAATGGACAGGGGCTATTGGATGAAGCTTTCTTT. Protein sequence: CASSNGQGLLDEAFF. The genes are TRBV6-5 and TRBJ1-1; the match to TRBD1 covers 9 bases. The V and J ends lost 5 bases and 7 bases, in that order; junction bases with no gene match: 11. The CDR3 length is 15 residues. CDR1 MNHEY and CDR2 SVGAGI come from the germline V gene.

The chain couples TRBV13 to TRBJ2-3, with TRBD2 matching over 7 bases. From germline, CDR1 is PRHDT and CDR2 FYEKMQ (reference sequence). The trim removed 1 base at V and 0 bases at J, leaving 19 bases unmatched. CDR3 size: 21 residues. This CDR3 is CASSLALSSGKALSSTDTQYF. The CDR3, as DNA: TGTGCCAGCAGCTTAGCCCTCTCTAGCGGAAAAGCCCTCTCTAGCACAGATACGCAGTATTTT.

The CDR3 reads CASSLGRIGQGAYEQYF. CDR3 sequence (DNA): TGCGCCAGCAGCTTGGGGAGGATAGGACAGGGGGCATACGAGCAGTACTTC. The chain employs TRBV5-1 and TRBJ2-7; 11 nucleotides align to TRBD1. With 0 bases clipped from V and 4 bases from J, the junction kept 9 bases outside the gene matches. Germline assignment: CDR1 SGHRS and CDR2 YFSETQ. The CDR3 runs 17 residues.

The V and J genes are TRBV28 and TRBJ2-5; D may be TRBD1 (5 bases). From germline, CDR1 is MDHEN and CDR2 SYDVKM. The CDR3 sequence is 13 residues long. V was cut by 3 bases and J by 5 bases, with 10 bases left in between. As DNA, the CDR3 is TGTGCCAGCAGTTTGGGGCGGCGGGAGACCCAGTACTTC. Amino acids: CASSLGRRETQYF.

The gene calls are TRBV6-1 and TRBJ2-7; 7 positions agree with TRBD1. Germline V gene data show CDR1 as MNHNS and CDR2 as SASEGT. The J segment lost 4 bases and the V segment lost 3 bases, leaving 6 bases of the junction unmatched. There are 14 residues in the CDR3. CDR3 sequence reads: CASSEGQGEYEQYF. CDR3 DNA: TGTGCCAGCAGTGAGGGGCAGGGGGAATACGAGCAGTACTTC.